These 3 T cell receptor beta chains were sequenced from one sample in a study of neurological immune-mediated disorders. One entry per CDR3 protein results from TCRdb running MiXCR on the 5' RACE reads. The data show tens of thousands of distinct CDR3 sequences, approximately 2.8% seen once. The sequenced sample was PBMCs. These receptors were taken from a woman aged 45-65 years with multiple sclerosis.

This clonotype has at least ten counts. The chain uses TRBV5-1 and TRBJ2-3, with D hard to call. This CDR3 region has 15 residues. V was pared by 5 bases and J by 0 bases, with 13 bases between. Germline values: CDR1 SGHRS, CDR2 YFSETQ. This chain's CDR3 is CASRADDGSTDTQYF. The CDR3 coding sequence is TGCGCCAGCAGGGCCGACGACGGGAGCACAGATACGCAGTATTTT.

This clonotype has at least ten counts. V is TRBV11-2 and J is TRBJ2-3; 9 positions match TRBD2. The length of the CDR3 is 14 residues. With V trimmed by 2 bases and J by 7 bases, 4 bases remained unmatched. Germline CDR1 is SGHAT and CDR2 is FQNNGV. The CDR3 DNA is TGTGCCAGCAGCTTAATGGCGGGGGGGAATACGCAGTATTTT. This sequence encodes CASSLMAGGNTQYF.

This clonotype was detected ten times or more. The chain joins TRBV20-1 to TRBJ1-3; no clear D gene. There are 15 residues in the CDR3. Deletions cut 5 bases from V and 2 bases from J, with 16 bases between. Germline assignment: CDR1 DFQATT and CDR2 SNEGSKA (reference sequence). The CDR3 sequence: CSAPEGGLPGNTIYF. The CDR3 nucleotides are TGCAGTGCTCCGGAAGGTGGATTGCCTGGAAACACCATATATTTT.